This TCR beta chain stems from a study of shared clonotypes between healthy human individuals. The study, taken as a whole, reports: Clonotype sharing among donors was thought likely to change with sequencing depth. In a few donors, around 5.5% of naive CD4 clonotypes appeared in common. Lower generation probabilities were found for non-shared clonotypes than for those shared by all four donors.

A note on this clone: Antigen specificity is unknown.

With 4 bases removed from V and 7 bases from J, the gap between germline ends came to 7 bases. Germline CDR1 reads SGHTA; CDR2 reads FQGTGA. This CDR3 is 12 amino acids long. Assay used: immunoSEQ multiplex PCR; TCRdb lists only in-frame clones, some missing. The sample has hundreds of thousands of clones; 80% to 95% are singletons. Naivety among CD8 cells was defined by CD45RO negativity and positive CCR7 selection, thereby excluding terminally differentiated effector memory CD45RA+ cells. The chain combines TRBV7-3 with TRBJ2-2; D ambiguous. Sequenced: naive CD8+ T cells sorted from blood. This receptor was identified in a man aged 30 to 39 in good health. The CDR3 DNA reads TGTGCCAGCAGCTCCACCGTCGGGGAGCTGTTTTTT. Encoded protein: CASSSTVGELFF.